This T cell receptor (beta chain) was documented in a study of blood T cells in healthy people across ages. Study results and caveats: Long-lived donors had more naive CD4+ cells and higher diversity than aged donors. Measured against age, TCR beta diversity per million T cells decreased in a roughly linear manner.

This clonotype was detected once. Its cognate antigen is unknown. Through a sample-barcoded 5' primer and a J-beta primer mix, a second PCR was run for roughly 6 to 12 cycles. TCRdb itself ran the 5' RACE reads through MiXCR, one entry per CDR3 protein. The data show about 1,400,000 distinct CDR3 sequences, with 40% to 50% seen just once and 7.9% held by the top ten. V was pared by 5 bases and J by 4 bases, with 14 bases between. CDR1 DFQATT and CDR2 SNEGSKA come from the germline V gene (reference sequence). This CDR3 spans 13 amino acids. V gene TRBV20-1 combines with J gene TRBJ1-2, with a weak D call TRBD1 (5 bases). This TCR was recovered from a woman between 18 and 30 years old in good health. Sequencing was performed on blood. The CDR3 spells CSAAESGVYGYTF. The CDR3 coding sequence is TGCAGTGCTGCCGAATCGGGGGTCTATGGCTACACCTTC.